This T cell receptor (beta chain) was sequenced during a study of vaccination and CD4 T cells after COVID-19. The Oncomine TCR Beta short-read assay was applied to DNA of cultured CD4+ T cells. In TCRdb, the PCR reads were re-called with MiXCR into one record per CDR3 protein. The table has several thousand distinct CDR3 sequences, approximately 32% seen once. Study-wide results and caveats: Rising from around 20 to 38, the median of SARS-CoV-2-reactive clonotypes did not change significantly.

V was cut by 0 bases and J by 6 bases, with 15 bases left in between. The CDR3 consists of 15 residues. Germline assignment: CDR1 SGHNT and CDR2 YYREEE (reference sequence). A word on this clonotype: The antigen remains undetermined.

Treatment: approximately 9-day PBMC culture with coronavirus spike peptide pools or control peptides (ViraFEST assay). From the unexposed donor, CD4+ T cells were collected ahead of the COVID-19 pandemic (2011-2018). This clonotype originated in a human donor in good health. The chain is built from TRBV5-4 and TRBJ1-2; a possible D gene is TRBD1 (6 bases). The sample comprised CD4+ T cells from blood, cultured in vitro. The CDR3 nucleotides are TGTGCCAGCAGCTTGGGGGCTGAGGGGGAGAATGGCTACACCTTC. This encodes CASSLGAEGENGYTF.